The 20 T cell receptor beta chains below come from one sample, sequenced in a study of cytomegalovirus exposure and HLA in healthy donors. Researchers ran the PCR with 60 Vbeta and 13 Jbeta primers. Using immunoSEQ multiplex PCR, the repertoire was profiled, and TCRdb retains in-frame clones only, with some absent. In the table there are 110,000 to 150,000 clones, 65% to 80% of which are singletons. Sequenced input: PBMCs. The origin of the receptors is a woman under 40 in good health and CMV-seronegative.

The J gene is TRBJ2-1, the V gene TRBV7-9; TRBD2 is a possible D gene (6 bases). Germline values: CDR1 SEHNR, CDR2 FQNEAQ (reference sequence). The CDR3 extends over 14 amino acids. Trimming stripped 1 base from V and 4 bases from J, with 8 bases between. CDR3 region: CASSLVAEYNEQFF. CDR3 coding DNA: TGTGCCAGCAGCTTAGTAGCGGAATACAATGAGCAGTTCTTC. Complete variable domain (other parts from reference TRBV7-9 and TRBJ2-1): DTGVSQNPRHKITKRGQNVTFRCDPISEHNRLYWYRQTLGQGPEFLTYFQNEAQLEKSRLLSDRFSAERPKGSFSTLEIQRTEQGDSAMYLCASSLVAEYNEQFFGPGTRLTVL.

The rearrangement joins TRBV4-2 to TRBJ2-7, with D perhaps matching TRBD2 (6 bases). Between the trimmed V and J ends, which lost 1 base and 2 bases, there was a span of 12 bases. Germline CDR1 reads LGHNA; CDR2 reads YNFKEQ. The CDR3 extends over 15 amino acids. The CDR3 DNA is TGTGCCAGCAGCCAAGGGGGCGGGGCGACCTACGAGCAGTACTTC. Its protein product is CASSQGGGATYEQYF.

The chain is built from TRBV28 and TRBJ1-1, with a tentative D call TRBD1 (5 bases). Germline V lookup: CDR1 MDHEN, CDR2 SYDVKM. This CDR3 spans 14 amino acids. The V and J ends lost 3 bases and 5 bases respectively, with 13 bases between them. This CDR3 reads CASSFWQGGTEAFF. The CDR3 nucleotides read TGTGCCAGCAGTTTCTGGCAGGGAGGTACTGAAGCTTTCTTT.

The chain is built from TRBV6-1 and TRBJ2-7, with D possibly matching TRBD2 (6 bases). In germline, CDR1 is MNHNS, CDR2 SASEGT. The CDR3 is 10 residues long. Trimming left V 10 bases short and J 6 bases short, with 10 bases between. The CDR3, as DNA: TGTGCCACCATGACTAGCGAGCAGTACTTC. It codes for CATMTSEQYF.

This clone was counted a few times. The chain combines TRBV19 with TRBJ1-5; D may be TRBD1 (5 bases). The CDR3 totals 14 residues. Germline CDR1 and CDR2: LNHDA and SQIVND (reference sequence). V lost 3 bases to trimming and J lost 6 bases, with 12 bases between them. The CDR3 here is CASSMIRVGQPQHF. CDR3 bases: TGTGCCAGTAGTATGATCAGGGTAGGTCAGCCCCAGCATTTT.

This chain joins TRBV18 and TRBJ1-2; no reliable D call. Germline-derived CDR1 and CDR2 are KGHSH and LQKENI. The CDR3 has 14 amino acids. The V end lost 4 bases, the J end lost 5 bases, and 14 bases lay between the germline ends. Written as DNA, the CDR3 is TGTGCCAGCTCACGCCCCGATATGAGTTATGGCTACACCTTC. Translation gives CASSRPDMSYGYTF.

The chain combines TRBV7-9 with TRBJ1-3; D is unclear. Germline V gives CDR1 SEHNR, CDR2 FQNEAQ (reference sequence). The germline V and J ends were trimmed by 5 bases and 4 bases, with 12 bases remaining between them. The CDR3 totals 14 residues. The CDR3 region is CASSLVYPGNTIYF. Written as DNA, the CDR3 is TGTGCCAGCAGCCTGGTCTACCCAGGAAACACCATATATTTT.

The CDR3 spells CASSRGTSGASYNEQFF. The CDR3 region has the DNA TGCGCCAGCAGCCGAGGGACTAGCGGGGCCTCCTACAATGAGCAGTTCTTC. The rearrangement links TRBV4-1 to TRBJ2-1; TRBD2 matches at 13 bases. Germline V gene lookup returns CDR1 MGHRA and CDR2 YSYEKL. CDR3 size: 17 residues. V was pared by 4 bases and J by 0 bases, with 3 bases of the junction left unmatched.

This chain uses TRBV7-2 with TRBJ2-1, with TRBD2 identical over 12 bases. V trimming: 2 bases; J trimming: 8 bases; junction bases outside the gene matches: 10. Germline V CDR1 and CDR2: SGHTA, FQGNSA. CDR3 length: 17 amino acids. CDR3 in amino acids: CASSLTLAGGGGYEQFF. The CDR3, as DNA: TGTGCCAGCAGCTTAACACTAGCGGGGGGAGGTGGCTATGAGCAGTTCTTC.

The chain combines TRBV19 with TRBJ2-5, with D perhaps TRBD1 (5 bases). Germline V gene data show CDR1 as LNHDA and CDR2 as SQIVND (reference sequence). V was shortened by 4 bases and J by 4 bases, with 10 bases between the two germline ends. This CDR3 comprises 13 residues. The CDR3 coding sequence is TGTGCCAGTAGTACAACCCAGGGAGAGACCCAGTACTTC. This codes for CASSTTQGETQYF.

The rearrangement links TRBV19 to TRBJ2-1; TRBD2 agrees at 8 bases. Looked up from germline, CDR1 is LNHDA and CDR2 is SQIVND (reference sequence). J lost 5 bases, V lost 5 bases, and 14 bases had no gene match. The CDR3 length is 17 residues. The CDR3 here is CASSDKGAGGGNNEQFF. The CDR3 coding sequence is TGTGCCAGTAGTGACAAGGGTGCGGGAGGTGGAAACAATGAGCAGTTCTTC.

CDR3 DNA sequence: TGTGCCTGGAGTAACAGCGGGACTATCCACGAGCAGTACTTC. It encodes CAWSNSGTIHEQYF. The chain employs TRBV30 and TRBJ2-7, with TRBD2 matching over 7 bases. CDR1 GTSNPN and CDR2 SVGIG come from the germline V gene (reference sequence). The CDR3 loop spans 14 amino acids. With V trimmed by 2 bases and J by 5 bases, 9 bases remained unmatched.

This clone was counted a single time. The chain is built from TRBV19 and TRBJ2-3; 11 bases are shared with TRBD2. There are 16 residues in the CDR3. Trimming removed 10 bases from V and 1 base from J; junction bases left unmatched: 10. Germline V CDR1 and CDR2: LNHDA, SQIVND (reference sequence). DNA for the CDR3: TGTGCCACCGCATCTAGCGGGGGGACCGGCACAGATACGCAGTATTTT. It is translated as CATASSGGTGTDTQYF.

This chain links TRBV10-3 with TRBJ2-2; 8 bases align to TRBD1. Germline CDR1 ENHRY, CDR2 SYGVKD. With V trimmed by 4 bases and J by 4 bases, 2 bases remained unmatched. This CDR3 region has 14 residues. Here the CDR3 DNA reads TGTGCCATCAGTGGGACAGGGATCACCGGGGAGCTGTTTTTT. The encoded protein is CAISGTGITGELFF.

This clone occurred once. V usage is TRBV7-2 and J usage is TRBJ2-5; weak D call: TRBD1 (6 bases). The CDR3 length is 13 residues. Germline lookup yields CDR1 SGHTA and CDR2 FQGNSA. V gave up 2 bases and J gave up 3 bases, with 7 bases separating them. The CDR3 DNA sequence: TGTGCCAGCAGCTTAAGGACAGAAGAGACCCAGTACTTC. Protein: CASSLRTEETQYF.

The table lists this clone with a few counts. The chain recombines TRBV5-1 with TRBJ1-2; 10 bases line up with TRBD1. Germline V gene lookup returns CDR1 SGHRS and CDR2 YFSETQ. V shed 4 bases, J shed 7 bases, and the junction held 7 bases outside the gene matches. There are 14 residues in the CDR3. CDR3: CASSPADRGLGYTF. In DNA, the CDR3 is TGCGCCAGCAGCCCAGCCGACAGGGGGCTTGGCTACACCTTC.

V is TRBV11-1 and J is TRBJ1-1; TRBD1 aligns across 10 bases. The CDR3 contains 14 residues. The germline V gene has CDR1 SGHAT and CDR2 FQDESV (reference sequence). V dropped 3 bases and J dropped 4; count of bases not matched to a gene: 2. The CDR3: CASSFWDRGTEAFF. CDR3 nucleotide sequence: TGTGCCAGCAGCTTTTGGGACAGGGGCACTGAAGCTTTCTTT.

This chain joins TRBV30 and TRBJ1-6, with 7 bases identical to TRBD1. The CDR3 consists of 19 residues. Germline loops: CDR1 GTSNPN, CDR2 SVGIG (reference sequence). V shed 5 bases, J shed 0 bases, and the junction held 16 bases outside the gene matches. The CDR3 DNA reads TGTGCCTGGGGCGACGATCTAGACAGGGAAAGCTCCTATAATTCACCCCTCCACTTT. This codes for CAWGDDLDRESSYNSPLHF.

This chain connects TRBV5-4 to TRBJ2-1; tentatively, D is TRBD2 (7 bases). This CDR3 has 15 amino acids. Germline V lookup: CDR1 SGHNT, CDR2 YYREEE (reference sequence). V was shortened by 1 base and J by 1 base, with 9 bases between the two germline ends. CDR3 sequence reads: CASSLRGGSYNEQFF. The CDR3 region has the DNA TGTGCCAGCAGCTTGAGGGGGGGATCCTACAATGAGCAGTTCTTC.

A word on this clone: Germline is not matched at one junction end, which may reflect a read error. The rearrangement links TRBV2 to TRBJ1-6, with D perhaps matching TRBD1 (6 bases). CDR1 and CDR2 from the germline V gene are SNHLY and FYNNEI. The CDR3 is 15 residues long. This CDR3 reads CASTEGRGHNSPLHF. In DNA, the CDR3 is TGTGCCAGCACTGAAGGCAGGGGACATAATTCACCCCTCCACTTT.